Listed below are T cell receptor beta chains from one sample, sequenced in a study of T cell repertoires in cytomegalovirus infection. Their specific antigens are unknown. TCRdb reprocessed the reads via MiXCR and lists one record per CDR3 protein. This table has approximately 990,000 distinct CDR3 sequences, around 32% appearing once. The sample consisted of cultured CD8+ T cells from PBMCs, taken from culture after CMV antigen stimulation. The source is a human donor in good health (CMV status not recorded). Some clones in this sample may be carry-over from other donors' samples. Each CDR3 is given with its conserved first and last residue. D genes are given only for firm matches. Clone size is shown for a subset of rows, as once, few, many or a class of expanded clone.

TRBV7-9	-	TRBJ1-1	-	CASSSAGWTEAFF	TGTGCCAGCAGCTCGGCCGGGTGGACTGAAGCTTTCTTT
TRBV6-2/TRBV6-3	-	TRBJ2-5	-	CASSEGRETQYF	TGTGCCAGCAGTGAGGGCAGAGAGACCCAGTACTTC
TRBV25-1	-	TRBJ2-7	-	CASTIPDRPYEQYF	TGTGCCAGCACCATACCGGACAGACCCTACGAGCAGTACTTC
TRBV6-2/TRBV6-3	few	TRBJ1-1	-	CASSRTGPTEAFF	TGTGCCAGCAGTCGCACGGGCCCCACTGAAGCTTTCTTT
TRBV20-1	-	TRBJ2-1	-	CSATVGTSNYNEQFF	TGCAGTGCGACCGTGGGGACTTCCAACTACAATGAGCAGTTCTTC
TRBV19	-	TRBJ2-1	-	CASSLGDCPEFF	TGTGCCAGTAGTTTGGGGGACTGCCCGGAGTTCTTC
TRBV7-6	few	TRBJ1-5	-	CASSSSGGRGDQPQHF	TGTGCCAGCAGCTCCTCCGGTGGGAGAGGCGATCAGCCCCAGCATTTT
TRBV24-1	-	TRBJ2-1	-	CATSGLGPTGFYNEQFF	TGTGCCACCAGTGGCCTGGGCCCGACAGGATTTTACAATGAGCAGTTCTTC
TRBV7-6	many	TRBJ2-2	-	CASTLGVVNTGELFF	TGTGCCAGCACCCTAGGCGTTGTAAACACCGGGGAGCTGTTTTTT
TRBV18	few	TRBJ2-7	TRBD2	CASSPGGDHEQYF	TGTGCCAGCTCACCGGGGGGGGACCACGAGCAGTACTTC
TRBV12-3/TRBV12-4	few	TRBJ2-7	TRBD1	CASSLGGGFVEEQYF	TGTGCCAGCAGTTTAGGAGGGGGCTTCGTGGAAGAGCAGTACTTC
TRBV29-1	-	TRBJ1-2	-	CSVEVGARGYTF	TGCAGCGTTGAAGTGGGGGCGCGGGGCTACACCTTC
TRBV6-5	few	TRBJ1-1	-	CASSYVSMNTEAFF	TGTGCCAGCAGTTACGTCTCCATGAACACTGAAGCTTTCTTT
TRBV13	-	TRBJ1-1	-	CASSQRSQGLTEAFF	TGTGCCAGCAGTCAAAGGTCGCAGGGTTTAACTGAAGCTTTCTTT
TRBV10-3	-	TRBJ1-5	-	CAISGLSNQPQHF	TGTGCCATCAGTGGACTTAGCAATCAGCCCCAGCATTTT
TRBV20-1	-	TRBJ2-6	TRBD1	CSAGQGFTGANVLTF	TGCAGTGCTGGACAGGGGTTTACTGGGGCCAACGTCCTGACTTTC
TRBV5-1	-	TRBJ2-7	TRBD1	CASSQQGREQYF	TGCGCCAGCAGTCAACAGGGGCGAGAGCAGTACTTC
TRBV7-9	-	TRBJ1-2	-	CASTLGGKDGYTF	TGTGCCAGCACTTTAGGGGGAAAGGATGGCTACACCTTC
TRBV12-3/TRBV12-4	-	TRBJ1-4	-	CASRPREGANEKLFF	TGTGCCAGCAGGCCCAGGGAAGGGGCTAATGAAAAACTGTTTTTT
TRBV10-3	-	TRBJ2-1	TRBD2	CAISSSGGRLAVEQFF	TGTGCCATCAGCTCTAGCGGGGGAAGACTTGCAGTTGAGCAGTTCTTC
TRBV20-1	-	TRBJ1-2	TRBD1	CSAVTGTGGAYYGYTF	TGCAGTGCGGTTACCGGGACAGGGGGCGCTTACTATGGCTACACCTTC
TRBV19	-	TRBJ2-1	TRBD2	CASSIIGGGNEQFF	TGTGCCAGTAGTATAATCGGGGGAGGGAATGAGCAGTTCTTC
TRBV29-1	once	TRBJ1-2	-	CSVAEGGSGYTF	TGCAGCGTTGCGGAGGGGGGGAGCGGCTACACCTTC
TRBV7-6	-	TRBJ1-5	-	CASSSGGTNGPQHF	TGTGCCAGCAGTTCAGGTGGTACCAATGGGCCCCAGCATTTT
TRBV6-5	-	TRBJ2-6	-	CASSYSPVEVGPFSGANVLTF	TGTGCCAGCAGTTACTCGCCGGTGGAGGTTGGTCCCTTTTCTGGGGCCAACGTCCTGACTTTC
TRBV5-8	-	TRBJ1-5	-	CASSRGTGSVQPQHF	TGTGCCAGCAGCAGGGGGACGGGCTCGGTTCAGCCCCAGCATTTT
TRBV27	-	TRBJ1-1	TRBD1	CANSLGTGVPEAFF	TGTGCCAACAGTTTAGGGACAGGGGTCCCTGAAGCTTTCTTT
TRBV7-2	many	TRBJ2-7	-	CASRPSVGASYEQYF	TGTGCCAGCAGGCCGTCGGTGGGAGCCTCCTACGAGCAGTACTTC
TRBV7-9	few	TRBJ2-5	TRBD1	CASSPGQGIKWTQYF	TGTGCCAGCAGCCCGGGACAGGGTATCAAATGGACCCAGTACTTC
TRBV7-6	-	TRBJ2-3	TRBD1	CVSSMTGGWGDTQYF	TGTGTCAGCAGCATGACAGGGGGCTGGGGAGATACGCAGTATTTT
TRBV12-3/TRBV12-4	-	TRBJ1-5	TRBD1	CASSLGGQGKFNQPQHF	TGTGCCAGCAGTTTAGGGGGACAGGGTAAATTCAATCAGCCCCAGCATTTT
TRBV12-3/TRBV12-4	-	TRBJ1-1	TRBD1	CASSLGQGETFF	TGTGCCAGCAGTTTAGGACAGGGTGAAACTTTCTTT